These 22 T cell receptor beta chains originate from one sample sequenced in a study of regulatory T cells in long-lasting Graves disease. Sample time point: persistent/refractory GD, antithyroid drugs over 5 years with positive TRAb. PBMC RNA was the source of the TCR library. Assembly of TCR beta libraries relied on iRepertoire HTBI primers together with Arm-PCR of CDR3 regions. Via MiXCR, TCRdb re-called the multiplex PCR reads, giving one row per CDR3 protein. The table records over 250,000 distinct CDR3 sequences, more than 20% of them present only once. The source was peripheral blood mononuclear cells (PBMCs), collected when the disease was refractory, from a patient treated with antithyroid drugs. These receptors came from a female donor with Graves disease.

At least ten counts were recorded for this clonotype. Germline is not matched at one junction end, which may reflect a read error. CDR3 loop: CASSLGVSGELFF. The DNA for the CDR3 is TGTGCCAGCAGCTTGGGGGTGTCCGGGGAGCTGTTTTTT. V and J are TRBV5-1 and TRBJ2-2, with D perhaps matching TRBD1 or TRBD2 (5 bases each). This CDR3 is built from 13 residues. Germline-derived CDR1 and CDR2 are SGHRS and YFSETQ.

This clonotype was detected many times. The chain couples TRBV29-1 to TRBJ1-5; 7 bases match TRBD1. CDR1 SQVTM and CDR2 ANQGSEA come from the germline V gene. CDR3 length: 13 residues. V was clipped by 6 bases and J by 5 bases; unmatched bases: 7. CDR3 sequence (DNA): TGCAGCGTAGCGGGGACAGAAGATCAGCCCCAGCATTTT. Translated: CSVAGTEDQPQHF.

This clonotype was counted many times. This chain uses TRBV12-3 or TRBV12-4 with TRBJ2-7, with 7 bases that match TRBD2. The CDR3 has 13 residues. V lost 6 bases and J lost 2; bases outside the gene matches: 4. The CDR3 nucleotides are TGTGCCAGCAGCCCTCGGGGGGCCTACGAGCAGTACTTC. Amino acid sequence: CASSPRGAYEQYF.

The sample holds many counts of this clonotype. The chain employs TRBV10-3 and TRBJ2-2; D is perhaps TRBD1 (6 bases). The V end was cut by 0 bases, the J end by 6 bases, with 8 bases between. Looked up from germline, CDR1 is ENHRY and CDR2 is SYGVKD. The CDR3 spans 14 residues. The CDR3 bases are TGTGCCATCAGTGAGTCGACAGGTCCCGGGGAGCTGTTTTTT. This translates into CAISESTGPGELFF.

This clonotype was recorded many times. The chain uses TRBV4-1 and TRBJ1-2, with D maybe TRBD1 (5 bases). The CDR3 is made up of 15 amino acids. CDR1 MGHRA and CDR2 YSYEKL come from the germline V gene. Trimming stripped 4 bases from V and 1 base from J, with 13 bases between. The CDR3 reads CASSRQGPNNYGYTF. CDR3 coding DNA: TGCGCCAGCAGCCGCCAGGGCCCCAATAACTATGGCTACACCTTC.

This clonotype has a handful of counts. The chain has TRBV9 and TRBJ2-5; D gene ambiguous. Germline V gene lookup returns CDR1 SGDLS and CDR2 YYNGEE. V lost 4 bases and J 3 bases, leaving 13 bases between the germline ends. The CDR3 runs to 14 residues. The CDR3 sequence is CASSPHGWEETQYF. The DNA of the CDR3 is TGTGCCAGCAGCCCCCATGGCTGGGAAGAGACCCAGTACTTC. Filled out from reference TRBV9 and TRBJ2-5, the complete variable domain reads DSGVTQTPKHLITATGQRVTLRCSPRSGDLSVYWYQQSLDQGLQFLIQYYNGEERAKGNILERFSAQQFPDLHSELNLSSLELGDSALYFCASSPHGWEETQYFGPGTRLLVL.

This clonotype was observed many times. The CDR3, as DNA: TGTGCCAGCAAAGAGGGGGGACCCTCCTACGAGCAGTACTTC. Protein: CASKEGGPSYEQYF. The rearrangement uses TRBV2 and TRBJ2-7, with D tentatively TRBD1 or TRBD2 (6 bases each). In germline, CDR1 is SNHLY, CDR2 FYNNEI. The CDR3 covers 14 residues. V was trimmed by 7 bases and J by 0 bases, leaving 13 bases between them. The whole variable domain, filled in from reference TRBV2 and TRBJ2-7, reads EPEVTQTPSHQVTQMGQEVILRCVPISNHLYFYWYRQILGQKVEFLVSFYNNEISEKSEIFDDQFSVERPDGSNFTLKIRSTKLEDSAMYFCASKEGGPSYEQYFGPGTRLTVT.

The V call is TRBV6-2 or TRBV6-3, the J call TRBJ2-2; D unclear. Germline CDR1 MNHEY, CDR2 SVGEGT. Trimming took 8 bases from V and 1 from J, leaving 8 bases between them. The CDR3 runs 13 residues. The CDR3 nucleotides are TGTGCCAGCCAATGGGGGAACACCGGGGAGCTGTTTTTT. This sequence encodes CASQWGNTGELFF.

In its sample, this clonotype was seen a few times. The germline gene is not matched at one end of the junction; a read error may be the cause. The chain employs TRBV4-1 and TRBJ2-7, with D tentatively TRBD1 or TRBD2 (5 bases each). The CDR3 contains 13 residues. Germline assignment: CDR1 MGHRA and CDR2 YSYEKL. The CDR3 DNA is TGCGCCTGCAGCCAGGGACGGAGCTCCGAGCAGTACTTC. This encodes CACSQGRSSEQYF.

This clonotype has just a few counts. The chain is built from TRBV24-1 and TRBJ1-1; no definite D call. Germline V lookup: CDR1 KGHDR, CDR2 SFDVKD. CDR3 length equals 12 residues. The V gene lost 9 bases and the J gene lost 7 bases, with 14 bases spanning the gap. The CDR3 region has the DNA TGTGCCACCGCCGGACCCCGGGATGAAGCTTTCTTT. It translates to CATAGPRDEAFF.

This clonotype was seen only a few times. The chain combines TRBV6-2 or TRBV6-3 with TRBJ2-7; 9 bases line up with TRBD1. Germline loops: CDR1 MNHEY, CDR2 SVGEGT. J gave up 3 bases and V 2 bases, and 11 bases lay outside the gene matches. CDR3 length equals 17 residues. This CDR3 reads CASSYPQHRGPIYEQYF. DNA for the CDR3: TGTGCCAGCAGTTACCCCCAACACAGGGGGCCCATCTACGAGCAGTACTTC.

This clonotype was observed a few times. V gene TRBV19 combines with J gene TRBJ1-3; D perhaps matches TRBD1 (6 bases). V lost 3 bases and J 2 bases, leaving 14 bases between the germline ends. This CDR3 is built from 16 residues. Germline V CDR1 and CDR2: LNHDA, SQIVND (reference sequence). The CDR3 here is CASSIDTGSAGNTIYF. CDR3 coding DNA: TGTGCCAGTAGTATTGACACAGGGTCGGCTGGAAACACCATATATTTT.

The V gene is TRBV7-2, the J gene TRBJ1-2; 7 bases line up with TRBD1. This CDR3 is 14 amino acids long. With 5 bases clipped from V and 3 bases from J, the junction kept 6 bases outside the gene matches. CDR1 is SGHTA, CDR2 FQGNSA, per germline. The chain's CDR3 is CASSRQGRDYGYTF. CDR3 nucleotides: TGTGCCAGCAGCCGACAGGGCCGGGACTATGGCTACACCTTC.

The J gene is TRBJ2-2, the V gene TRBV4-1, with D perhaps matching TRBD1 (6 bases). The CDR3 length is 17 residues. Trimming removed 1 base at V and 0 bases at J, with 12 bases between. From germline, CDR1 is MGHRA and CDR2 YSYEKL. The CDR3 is CASSQGPDRPNTGELFF. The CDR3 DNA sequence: TGCGCCAGCAGCCAAGGGCCCGACAGGCCGAACACCGGGGAGCTGTTTTTT.

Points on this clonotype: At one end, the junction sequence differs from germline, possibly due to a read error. The CDR3 bases are TGTGCCAGCAGCTTAGAGGGAGGCAATCAGCCCCGGCATTTT. This encodes CASSLEGGNQPRHF. The J gene is TRBJ1-5, the V gene TRBV7-9; D is uncertain. The CDR3 extends over 14 amino acids. CDR1 and CDR2 (germline): SEHNR, FQNEAQ (reference sequence).

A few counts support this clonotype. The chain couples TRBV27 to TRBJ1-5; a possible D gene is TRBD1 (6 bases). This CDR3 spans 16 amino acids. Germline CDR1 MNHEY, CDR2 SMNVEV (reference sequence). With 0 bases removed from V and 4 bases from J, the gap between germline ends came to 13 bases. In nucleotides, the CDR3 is TGTGCCAGCAGTTTATCGGGGGGGCGAGGAAATCAGCCCCAGCATTTT. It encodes CASSLSGGRGNQPQHF.

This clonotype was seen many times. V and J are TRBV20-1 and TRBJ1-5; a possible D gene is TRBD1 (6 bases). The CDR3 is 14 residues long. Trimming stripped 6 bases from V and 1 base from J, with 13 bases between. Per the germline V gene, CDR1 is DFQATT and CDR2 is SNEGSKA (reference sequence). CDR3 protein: CSAPGHPSNQPQHF. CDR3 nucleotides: TGCAGTGCACCGGGACACCCAAGCAATCAGCCCCAGCATTTT.

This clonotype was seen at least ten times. CDR3 sequence (DNA): TGTGCCAGCAGTTACCTAGCGGGCGAGCAGTACTTC. This sequence encodes CASSYLAGEQYF. This chain joins TRBV6-9 and TRBJ2-7, with 8 nucleotides matching TRBD2. The V gene end was trimmed by 3 bases and the J gene end by 6 bases; junction bases not matched to a gene: 1. Germline V gene lookup returns CDR1 MNHGY and CDR2 SVAAGI. CDR3 length equals 12 residues.

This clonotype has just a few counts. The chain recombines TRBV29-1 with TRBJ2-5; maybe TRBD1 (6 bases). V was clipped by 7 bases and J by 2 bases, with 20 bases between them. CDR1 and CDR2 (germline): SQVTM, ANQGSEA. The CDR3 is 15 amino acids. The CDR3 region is CSERQAGAGQETQYF. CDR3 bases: TGCAGCGAGCGCCAAGCAGGGGCAGGGCAAGAGACCCAGTACTTC. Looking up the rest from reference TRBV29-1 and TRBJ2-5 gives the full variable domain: SAVISQKPSRDICQRGTSLTIQCQVDSQVTMMFWYRQQPGQSLTLIATANQGSEATYESGFVIDKFPISRPNLTFSTLTVSNMSPEDSSIYLCSERQAGAGQETQYFGPGTRLLVL.

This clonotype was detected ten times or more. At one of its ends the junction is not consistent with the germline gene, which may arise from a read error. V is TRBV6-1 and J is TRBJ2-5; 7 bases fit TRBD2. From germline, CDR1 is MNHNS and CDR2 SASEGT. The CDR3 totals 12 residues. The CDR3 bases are TGTGCGAGCAAGGGACTACCCAAGACCCAGTACTTC. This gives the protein CASKGLPKTQYF.

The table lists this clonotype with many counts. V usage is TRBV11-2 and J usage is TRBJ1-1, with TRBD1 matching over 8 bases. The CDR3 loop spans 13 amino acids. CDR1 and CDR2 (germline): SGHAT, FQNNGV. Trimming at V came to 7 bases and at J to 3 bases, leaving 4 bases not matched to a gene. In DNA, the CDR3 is TGTGCCAGCACCACGACAGGGGACACTGAAGCTTTCTTT. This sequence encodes CASTTTGDTEAFF.

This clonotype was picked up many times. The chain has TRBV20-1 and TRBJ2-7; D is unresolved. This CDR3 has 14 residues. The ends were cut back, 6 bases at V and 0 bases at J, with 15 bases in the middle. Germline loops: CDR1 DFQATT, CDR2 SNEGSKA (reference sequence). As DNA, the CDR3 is TGCAGTGCGCGAACGCAGAGGAGCTCCTACGAGCAGTACTTC. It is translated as CSARTQRSSYEQYF.